This T cell receptor (beta chain) stems from a study of PD-L1 blockade in urothelial cancer. Turning to the study itself: Most patients, twenty-five of 29, were males with bladder-origin cancer. T cell content in blood samples showed a median of approximately 150,000.

The investigators introduced synthetic TCR analog templates into each PCR as spikes. Sequencing was performed with immunoSEQ multiplex PCR; in TCRdb, only in-frame clones are kept and a portion is missing. The data contain roughly 87,000 clones, 89% of them singletons. Time point reported: pretreatment peripheral blood. The sample consisted of PBMCs, taken around atezolizumab (anti-PD-L1) treatment. This TCR was sampled from a woman at least 80 years old with urothelial cancer.

This CDR3 reads CAWSVGQGERGYTF. CDR3 in DNA: TGTGCCTGGAGTGTTGGACAGGGGGAGCGCGGCTACACCTTC. This chain uses TRBV30 with TRBJ1-2; 10 bases line up with TRBD1. The CDR3 runs 14 residues. V shed 0 bases and J 8 bases; nucleotides not matched to a gene: 6. Germline CDR1 and CDR2: GTSNPN and SVGIG (reference sequence).